One sample yielded the 14 T cell receptor beta chains listed below, sequenced in a study of blood T cell repertoires in COVID-19. Clones were sequenced by immunoSEQ multiplex PCR, and TCRdb holds only the in-frame ones, with some missing. The sample lists 220,000 or so clones, under 90% occurring once. The sequenced sample was peripheral blood. The origin of the receptors is a man aged 60-69 years who had recovered from COVID-19.

The chain links TRBV6-5 to TRBJ1-1; 9 bases fit TRBD1. Trimming removed 7 bases from V and 8 bases from J; junction bases left unmatched: 11. Germline assignment: CDR1 MNHEY and CDR2 SVGAGI. The CDR3 is 14 amino acids. The CDR3 sequence: CASTDRGSAGEAFF. The CDR3 DNA is TGTGCCAGCACCGACAGGGGGTCCGCAGGAGAAGCTTTCTTT.

This clone appeared a single time. The genes are TRBV7-2 and TRBJ2-7, with 7 bases lining up with TRBD2. With 2 bases clipped from V and 6 bases from J, the junction kept 7 bases outside the gene matches. This CDR3 comprises 14 residues. Looked up from germline, CDR1 is SGHTA and CDR2 is FQGNSA. The CDR3 spells CASSLWAGAGEQYF. CDR3 DNA: TGTGCCAGCAGCTTATGGGCGGGAGCCGGCGAGCAGTACTTC.

This chain joins TRBV6-2 or TRBV6-3 and TRBJ1-2, with D unresolved. CDR3 size: 11 residues. In germline, CDR1 is MNHEY, CDR2 SVGEGT. V was pared by 0 bases and J by 8 bases, with 4 bases between. CDR3 coding DNA: TGTGCCAGCAGTTACTCTCTAGGCTACACCTTC. Residues: CASSYSLGYTF.

The CDR3 bases are TGTGCCAGCAGCAAACCGGGACTAGCGGGATACAATGAGCAGTTCTTC. Residues: CASSKPGLAGYNEQFF. The chain employs TRBV3-1 (or the pseudogene TRBV3-2) and TRBJ2-1, with 13 bases identical to TRBD2. The V gene end was trimmed by 5 bases and the J gene end by 4 bases; junction bases not matched to a gene: 5. CDR3 size: 16 residues. Germline V gene data show CDR1 as LGHDT and CDR2 as YNNKEL (reference sequence).

CDR3 loop: CATGTVGYYNEQFF. The CDR3 DNA is TGTGCCACCGGGACAGTAGGATACTACAATGAGCAGTTCTTC. V is TRBV28 and J is TRBJ2-1; 7 bases agree with TRBD1. The CDR3 loop spans 14 amino acids. From germline, CDR1 is MDHEN and CDR2 SYDVKM. Unmatched junction bases numbered 9, after V lost 10 bases and J lost 3 bases.

This chain connects TRBV11-3 to TRBJ2-7; no clear D gene. The CDR3 is 13 amino acids. Germline CDR1 reads SGHNT; CDR2 reads YENEEA. Trimming took off 3 bases at V and 1 base at J, with 7 bases between the two ends. CDR3 bases: TGTGCCAGCAGCTTGAGTGTATCCTACGAGCAGTACTTC. Protein product: CASSLSVSYEQYF.

The CDR3, as DNA: TGTGCCATCACCCCGGGAGGAGGGAAGGAAAAACTGTTTTTT. As protein: CAITPGGGKEKLFF. The rearrangement joins TRBV10-3 to TRBJ1-4; D unresolved. Germline loops: CDR1 ENHRY, CDR2 SYGVKD. The CDR3 is 14 residues long. V was trimmed by 7 bases and J by 8 bases, leaving 17 bases between them.

V usage is TRBV5-4 and J usage is TRBJ2-1; D is uncertain. Germline V lookup: CDR1 SGHNT, CDR2 YYREEE (reference sequence). V lost 5 bases and J 0 bases, leaving 9 bases between the germline ends. This CDR3 has 14 amino acids. The CDR3 spells CASSSPSSYNEQFF. Here the CDR3 DNA reads TGTGCCAGCAGTTCTCCTAGCTCCTACAATGAGCAGTTCTTC.

This chain uses TRBV3-1 (or the pseudogene TRBV3-2) with TRBJ2-7, with 9 bases lining up with TRBD2. The CDR3 extends over 15 amino acids. CDR1 is LGHDT, CDR2 YNNKEL, per germline (reference sequence). The V gene end was trimmed by 3 bases and the J gene end by 3 bases; junction bases not matched to a gene: 6. The CDR3 region is CASSQAIAGVYEQYF. The CDR3 DNA reads TGTGCCAGCAGCCAGGCAATAGCGGGAGTCTACGAGCAGTACTTC.

The V and J genes are TRBV5-1 and TRBJ1-1, with a possible D match to TRBD1 (6 bases). CDR1 and CDR2 (germline): SGHRS, YFSETQ. With 7 bases removed from V and 4 bases from J, the gap between germline ends came to 17 bases. The CDR3 runs to 14 residues. Here the CDR3 reads CASAQRGAGTEAFF. CDR3 sequence (DNA): TGCGCCAGCGCCCAACGGGGGGCCGGCACTGAAGCTTTCTTT.

The chain carries TRBV11-3 and TRBJ2-3; D possibly corresponds to TRBD2 (5 bases). V was pared by 3 bases and J by 8 bases, with 30 bases between. The CDR3 is made up of 19 amino acids. The germline gives CDR1 SGHNT, CDR2 YENEEA. The CDR3 protein is CASSFYLYRRAPRRGTQYF. The DNA of the CDR3 is TGTGCCAGCAGCTTCTATCTTTATCGGCGGGCCCCCCGTCGGGGTACGCAGTATTTT.

The chain has TRBV9 and TRBJ2-5, with 10 bases aligning to TRBD2. Germline V gives CDR1 SGDLS, CDR2 YYNGEE. Trimming removed 3 bases from V and 0 bases from J; junction bases left unmatched: 8. The CDR3 spans 17 residues. For the CDR3, the DNA is TGTGCCAGCAGCGAAGGTCTAGCGGGGGCGTACCAAGAGACCCAGTACTTC. Translation: CASSEGLAGAYQETQYF.

This chain uses TRBV11-3 with TRBJ2-1, with TRBD2 matching 7 bases. V lost 5 bases and J lost 5; bases outside the gene matches: 6. Germline V gives CDR1 SGHNT, CDR2 YENEEA. The CDR3 is 14 amino acids. The CDR3 reads CASSLRAGDNEQFF. The CDR3, as DNA: TGTGCCAGCAGCCTTAGGGCGGGGGACAATGAGCAGTTCTTC.

A single count supports this clone. This chain connects TRBV19 to TRBJ1-1; 9 nucleotides align to TRBD1. The junction had 10 bases not matched to a gene; V was cut back by 3 bases and J by 11 bases. The germline V gene has CDR1 LNHDA and CDR2 SQIVND (reference sequence). CDR3 length: 14 residues. In DNA form, the CDR3 reads TGTGCCAGTAGTATGAACAGGGGGCGCGGGATGGCTTTCTTT. It yields the protein CASSMNRGRGMAFF. Full variable domain (remainder filled in from reference TRBV19 and TRBJ1-1): DGGITQSPKYLFRKEGQNVTLSCEQNLNHDAMYWYRQDPGQGLRLIYYSQIVNDFQKGDIAEGYSVSREKKESFPLTVTSAQKNPTAFYLCASSMNRGRGMAFFGQGTRLTVV.